This T cell receptor beta chain came from a study of T cells after yellow fever vaccination. Study-wide background: Libraries from low-cell-number fractions were prepared with the SMART-Seq v4 Ultra Low Input RNA kit.

The 5'RACE template-switching step produced TCR cDNA and added a universal primer site and UMIs. TCRdb reprocessed the 5' RACE reads with MiXCR, giving one entry per CDR3 protein. The table lists around 310,000 distinct CDR3 sequences, around 4.5% of them singletons, with roughly a fifth in the top ten. Worth noting for this clonotype: The antigen is unknown.

Regarding the study as a whole: In post-booster samples, most primary-vaccination clones reappeared (approximately 96% CD4, 88% CD8). Clonotypes found in both CD4 and CD8 compartments made up a small share.

V lost 2 bases to trimming and J lost 5 bases; unmatched junction nucleotides: 13. In germline, CDR1 is SGHKS, CDR2 YYEKEE (reference sequence). This CDR3 has 17 amino acids. The TCR originated in a man aged 18 to 30 who received the YFV17D yellow fever vaccine. The chain is built from TRBV5-5 and TRBJ2-5; the match to TRBD2 covers 9 bases. The starting material was PBMCs, obtained 15 days after the yellow fever booster vaccination. CDR3 amino acids: CASSFGGAGGPWETQYF. In DNA form, the CDR3 reads TGTGCCAGCAGCTTTGGAGGCGCGGGGGGGCCGTGGGAGACCCAGTACTTC.